This entry lists 32 T cell receptor beta chains sequenced from one sample in a study of blood T cell repertoires in COVID-19. TCRdb keeps only in-frame clones here, not all; method: immunoSEQ multiplex PCR. This table has 240,000 or so clones, around nine tenths appearing once. The source material was peripheral blood. The receptors were gathered from a woman between 65 and 79 years old with active or convalescent COVID-19.

This clone was detected only a few times. This chain connects TRBV4-2 to TRBJ2-5, with 10 bases that match TRBD2. The CDR3 runs 17 residues. Unmatched junction bases numbered 8, after V lost 0 bases and J lost 4 bases. Germline V gene sequence: CDR1 LGHNA, CDR2 YNFKEQ. The CDR3 DNA is TGTGCCAGCAGCCAAGATCCCCGTACTAGCGGGGCAGAGACCCAGTACTTC. Translation gives CASSQDPRTSGAETQYF.

This clone was seen only once. The gene calls are TRBV12-3 or TRBV12-4 and TRBJ2-7, with no clear D. Trimming removed 2 bases at V and 5 bases at J, with 7 bases between. The CDR3 loop spans 12 amino acids. For the CDR3, the DNA is TGTGCCAGCAGTTTACTTCGCGACGAGCAGTACTTC. Translation gives CASSLLRDEQYF.

With regard to this clone: In the same sample, other DNA sequences code for this CDR3. This chain connects TRBV18 to TRBJ1-2; D is undetermined. This CDR3 region has 13 residues. The V gene's germline CDR1 is KGHSH and CDR2 LQKENI. V lost 3 bases, J lost 2 bases, and 7 bases lay in between. CDR3 sequence (DNA): TGTGCCAGCTCACCCGGGTCGAACTATGGCTACACCTTC. Protein sequence: CASSPGSNYGYTF.

The rearrangement joins TRBV6-2 or TRBV6-3 to TRBJ1-2; D uncertain. The CDR3 runs 12 residues. The germline V gene has CDR1 MNHEY and CDR2 SVGEGT. The V gene lost 6 bases and the J gene lost 4 bases, with 9 bases spanning the gap. The CDR3 DNA is TGTGCCAGCAGCCCCGACACCTATGGCTACACCTTC. Amino acid sequence: CASSPDTYGYTF.

The V call is TRBV19, the J call TRBJ1-2; D remains ambiguous. CDR1 LNHDA and CDR2 SQIVND come from the germline V gene (reference sequence). V lost 3 bases and J lost 1, with 6 bases in between. The CDR3 totals 13 residues. This CDR3 is CASSIGVNYGYTF. As DNA, the CDR3 is TGTGCCAGTAGTATCGGAGTTAACTATGGCTACACCTTC. The whole variable domain, filled in from reference TRBV19 and TRBJ1-2, reads DGGITQSPKYLFRKEGQNVTLSCEQNLNHDAMYWYRQDPGQGLRLIYYSQIVNDFQKGDIAEGYSVSREKKESFPLTVTSAQKNPTAFYLCASSIGVNYGYTFGSGTRLTVV.

This chain links TRBV4-2 with TRBJ1-4; 9 bases fit TRBD1. The length of the CDR3 is 15 residues. Germline V gene sequence: CDR1 LGHNA, CDR2 YNFKEQ. J lost 8 bases, V lost 4 bases, and 8 bases had no gene match. CDR3 bases: TGTGCCAGCAGCCGGACGGGACAGGGTGGGGAAAAACTGTTTTTT. Amino acid sequence: CASSRTGQGGEKLFF.

About this clone itself: The junction and the germline gene differ at one end; a read error may be behind it. This chain joins TRBV19 and TRBJ2-6, with 8 positions matching TRBD1. The CDR3 totals 15 residues. Germline V CDR1 and CDR2: LNHDA, SQIVND (reference sequence). Here the CDR3 DNA reads TGTGCCAGTAGTATAGATTGGACAGGGTCCTTTTCTATGTCTTTC. This translates into CASSIDWTGSFSMSF.

V usage is TRBV13 and J usage is TRBJ2-2; perhaps TRBD2 as D (5 bases). The CDR3 runs to 15 residues. V was clipped by 3 bases and J by 1 base, with 9 bases between them. CDR1 and CDR2 from the germline V gene are PRHDT and FYEKMQ (reference sequence). The CDR3 DNA sequence: TGTGCCAGCAGCTTTAGGAGGCTGAACACCGGGGAGCTGTTTTTT. This codes for CASSFRRLNTGELFF. The full variable domain, with the rest looked up from reference TRBV13 and TRBJ2-2, is AAGVIQSPRHLIKEKRETATLKCYPIPRHDTVYWYQQGPGQDPQFLISFYEKMQSDKGSIPDRFSAQQFSDYHSELNMSSLELGDSALYFCASSFRRLNTGELFFGEGSRLTVL.

The chain carries TRBV4-3 and TRBJ2-7; D not resolved. Germline lookup yields CDR1 LGHNA and CDR2 YSLEER. Trimming cost V 0 bases and J 5 bases, with 8 bases left between them. CDR3 length equals 13 residues. In nucleotides, the CDR3 is TGCGCCAGCAGCCAAGATCTACCCCACGAGCAGTACTTC. Protein sequence: CASSQDLPHEQYF.

This clone was seen more than once but under ten times. CDR3 amino acids: CAIRQGAEGEAFF. The CDR3 DNA follows: TGTGCCATTCGACAGGGGGCTGAGGGTGAAGCTTTCTTT. The chain carries TRBV10-3 and TRBJ1-1, with 10 bases aligning to TRBD1. The CDR3 loop spans 13 amino acids. CDR1 ENHRY and CDR2 SYGVKD come from the germline V gene. V dropped 9 bases and J dropped 7; count of bases not matched to a gene: 8.

V usage is TRBV18 and J usage is TRBJ2-7; D perhaps matches TRBD2 (6 bases). The V end was cut by 3 bases, the J end by 6 bases, with 12 bases between. Germline CDR1 reads KGHSH; CDR2 reads LQKENI. The CDR3 spans 13 residues. CDR3 loop: CASSPSGGAEQYF. The CDR3, as DNA: TGTGCCAGCTCACCCTCAGGAGGGGCCGAGCAGTACTTC.

The chain recombines TRBV19 with TRBJ1-4; maybe TRBD1 (5 bases). The CDR3 has 15 amino acids. Germline assignment: CDR1 LNHDA and CDR2 SQIVND (reference sequence). Between the trimmed V and J ends, which lost 5 bases and 11 bases, there was a span of 21 bases. The CDR3 protein is CASSGDGAGERKLFF. CDR3 sequence (DNA): TGTGCCAGTAGTGGGGATGGGGCCGGAGAGAGGAAACTGTTTTTT. Complete variable domain (other parts from reference TRBV19 and TRBJ1-4): DGGITQSPKYLFRKEGQNVTLSCEQNLNHDAMYWYRQDPGQGLRLIYYSQIVNDFQKGDIAEGYSVSREKKESFPLTVTSAQKNPTAFYLCASSGDGAGERKLFFGSGTQLSVL.

This clone was seen just once. The gene calls are TRBV5-4 and TRBJ1-4; tentative D call: TRBD1 (5 bases). Between the trimmed V and J ends, which lost 7 bases and 5 bases, there was a span of 15 bases. Germline lookup yields CDR1 SGHNT and CDR2 YYREEE (reference sequence). The CDR3 totals 14 residues. Here the CDR3 reads CASGKGATNEKLFF. DNA for the CDR3: TGTGCCAGCGGTAAAGGGGCCACAAATGAAAAACTGTTTTTT.

The gene calls are TRBV6-1 and TRBJ1-5; TRBD1 matches at 9 bases. The CDR3 sequence is 18 residues long. CDR1 MNHNS and CDR2 SASEGT come from the germline V gene. J was trimmed by 2 bases and V by 0 bases; bases with no gene match: 8. CDR3 DNA sequence: TGTGCCAGCAGTGAAGCTAGGGGGAGGGACAGGGGCAATCAGCCCCAGCATTTT. Its translation is CASSEARGRDRGNQPQHF.

The chain couples TRBV5-1 to TRBJ2-2, with D possibly matching TRBD2 (5 bases). The CDR3 has 18 residues. Germline values: CDR1 SGHRS, CDR2 YFSETQ. Trimming removed 3 bases from V and 5 bases from J, with 23 bases in between. CDR3 residues: CASSSTSGGDGGTGELFF. The CDR3 DNA reads TGCGCCAGCAGCTCTACCTCCGGTGGAGACGGCGGGACCGGGGAGCTGTTTTTT.

J is TRBJ1-5 and V is TRBV7-2; no clear D. V shed 3 bases and J shed 6 bases, with 9 bases lying between them. Germline-derived CDR1 and CDR2 are SGHTA and FQGNSA. The CDR3 has 13 amino acids. The CDR3, as DNA: TGTGCCAGCAGCTTCAATCCCCCTCAGCCCCAGCATTTT. Its protein is CASSFNPPQPQHF.

V gene TRBV5-1 combines with J gene TRBJ2-1; 7 positions agree with TRBD1. This CDR3 region has 15 residues. In germline, CDR1 is SGHRS, CDR2 YFSETQ. V was clipped by 5 bases and J by 9 bases; unmatched bases: 14. This CDR3 is CASRRLTGERSEQFF. Here the CDR3 DNA reads TGCGCCAGCAGGAGACTTACAGGGGAGAGGAGTGAGCAGTTCTTC.

The chain links TRBV29-1 to TRBJ1-1, with D tentatively TRBD1 (6 bases). Germline-derived CDR1 and CDR2 are SQVTM and ANQGSEA. The CDR3 runs to 12 residues. The ends were cut back, 4 bases at V and 6 bases at J, with 12 bases in the middle. The CDR3 sequence: CSVGYRAAEAFF. The CDR3 coding sequence is TGCAGCGTTGGTTACAGGGCAGCTGAAGCTTTCTTT.

J is TRBJ2-3 and V is TRBV9; D is uncertain. V lost 0 bases and J 2 bases, leaving 4 bases between the germline ends. Germline values: CDR1 SGDLS, CDR2 YYNGEE. The CDR3 is 13 amino acids. The CDR3 DNA follows: TGTGCCAGCAGCGTAGAGCCCACAGATACGCAGTATTTT. Amino acid sequence: CASSVEPTDTQYF.

This chain connects TRBV7-9 to TRBJ1-1; D is unclear. The V end was cut by 0 bases, the J end by 0 bases, with 5 bases between. The CDR3 contains 14 residues. Germline CDR1 reads SEHNR; CDR2 reads FQNEAQ (reference sequence). The CDR3 coding sequence is TGTGCCAGCAGCTTAGCTGGCCTGAACACTGAAGCTTTCTTT. It is translated as CASSLAGLNTEAFF.

The chain links TRBV7-2 to TRBJ1-6; 7 bases are shared with TRBD1. The germline V gene encodes CDR1 SGHTA and CDR2 FQGNSA. V lost 5 bases to trimming and J lost 11 bases; unmatched junction nucleotides: 15. This CDR3 contains 16 residues. CDR3 DNA: TGTGCCAGCAGCCCTATATCGACAGGGACGAGTCCACCCCTCCACTTT. It codes for CASSPISTGTSPPLHF.

The chain has TRBV6-1 and TRBJ1-2; TRBD1 might be the D (6 bases). Trimming stripped 3 bases from V and 7 bases from J, with 12 bases between. Germline V gives CDR1 MNHNS, CDR2 SASEGT. The CDR3 is 13 amino acids. The CDR3 loop is CASSEIRGGGYTF. CDR3 DNA: TGTGCCAGCAGTGAGATAAGGGGGGGTGGCTACACCTTC.

The rearrangement uses TRBV6-5 and TRBJ2-3, with D tentatively TRBD1 (6 bases). There are 15 residues in the CDR3. CDR1 MNHEY and CDR2 SVGAGI come from the germline V gene. The germline V and J ends were trimmed by 7 bases and 1 base, with 15 bases remaining between them. CDR3 coding DNA: TGTGCCAGCAACCTACAGGGAGCACGCACAGATACGCAGTATTTT. It encodes CASNLQGARTDTQYF.

V and J are TRBV12-3 or TRBV12-4 and TRBJ2-1; D is ambiguous. The CDR3 sequence is 11 residues long. The ends were cut back, 4 bases at V and 10 bases at J, with 8 bases in the middle. The CDR3 protein is CASSSRVEQFF. CDR3 bases: TGTGCCAGCAGTTCCCGGGTAGAGCAGTTCTTC.

This chain joins TRBV7-2 and TRBJ2-3; TRBD2 agrees at 7 bases. J gave up 11 bases and V 3 bases, and 5 bases lay outside the gene matches. The CDR3 contains 12 residues. CDR1 is SGHTA and CDR2 is FQGNSA in the germline V gene. For the CDR3, the DNA is TGTGCCAGCAGCTTCGGGGGGTCGGAGCAGTATTTT. Translation gives CASSFGGSEQYF.

V usage is TRBV6-5 and J usage is TRBJ1-1; D may be TRBD1 (5 bases). Per the germline V gene, CDR1 is MNHEY and CDR2 is SVGAGI. V shed 8 bases and J shed 6 bases, with 16 bases lying between them. The CDR3 totals 13 residues. The CDR3, as DNA: TGTGCCAGCTCCCGGGGAGGGGTCCCTGAAGCTTTCTTT. Translating it yields CASSRGGVPEAFF.

This sequence joins TRBV5-1 and TRBJ1-3; no clear D. Germline-derived CDR1 and CDR2 are SGHRS and YFSETQ. The V end lost 7 bases, the J end lost 3 bases, and 11 bases lay between the germline ends. The length of the CDR3 is 13 residues. The CDR3 nucleotides read TGCGCCAGCCGAGAGGGTGGTGGAAACACCATATATTTT. Translated, it gives CASREGGGNTIYF.

V and J are TRBV7-9 and TRBJ2-7, with 9 bases lining up with TRBD1. The length of the CDR3 is 15 residues. With V trimmed by 5 bases and J by 3 bases, 8 bases remained unmatched. CDR1 is SEHNR, CDR2 FQNEAQ, per germline (reference sequence). This CDR3 is CASSPSGDRDYEQYF. The DNA for the CDR3 is TGTGCCAGCAGCCCTTCGGGGGACAGGGACTACGAGCAGTACTTC.

The chain carries TRBV18 and TRBJ2-1; tentative D call: TRBD1 (6 bases). The V end was cut by 3 bases, the J end by 13 bases, with 19 bases between. Germline V gives CDR1 KGHSH, CDR2 LQKENI. This CDR3 is 14 amino acids long. DNA of the CDR3: TGTGCCAGCTCACCTAACAGGGTAAAGCTCTACCAGTTCTTC. Translated: CASSPNRVKLYQFF.

The chain combines TRBV5-1 with TRBJ2-5; 7 bases line up with TRBD1. Trimming cost V 4 bases and J 4 bases; bases outside gene matches: 7. The CDR3 loop spans 14 amino acids. Germline values: CDR1 SGHRS, CDR2 YFSETQ. The CDR3: CASSPTGAGETQYF. The CDR3 DNA reads TGCGCCAGCAGCCCAACAGGGGCCGGAGAGACCCAGTACTTC. The variable domain in full, completed from reference TRBV5-1 and TRBJ2-5, reads KAGVTQTPRYLIKTRGQQVTLSCSPISGHRSVSWYQQTPGQGLQFLFEYFSETQRNKGNFPGRFSGRQFSNSRSEMNVSTLELGDSALYLCASSPTGAGETQYFGPGTRLLVL.

CDR3 loop: CASPRSPGSDTQYF. CDR3 sequence (DNA): TGTGCCAGTCCCCGCTCACCAGGGTCGGATACGCAGTATTTT. The chain links TRBV18 to TRBJ2-3; tentatively, D is TRBD1 (5 bases). The germline V gene has CDR1 KGHSH and CDR2 LQKENI. The CDR3 length is 14 residues. V shed 9 bases and J shed 6 bases, with 19 bases lying between them. Full variable domain (rest looked up from reference TRBV18 and TRBJ2-3): NAGVMQNPRHLVRRRGQEARLRCSPMKGHSHVYWYRQLPEEGLKFMVYLQKENIIDESGMPKERFSAEFPKEGPSILRIQQVVRGDSAAYFCASPRSPGSDTQYFGPGTRLTVL.

V usage is TRBV18 and J usage is TRBJ1-1; no clear D gene. Trimming took 4 bases from V and 1 from J, leaving 7 bases between them. Germline V gene lookup returns CDR1 KGHSH and CDR2 LQKENI. There are 13 residues in the CDR3. CDR3 nucleotides: TGTGCCAGCTCACTCACACAGAACACTGAAGCTTTCTTT. Translated, it gives CASSLTQNTEAFF.